The present entry profiles one T cell receptor beta chain with its context. Random hexamers were used to reverse transcribe roughly 0.45 to 1 ug of RNA. TCRdb reprocessed the immunoSEQ multiplex PCR reads with MiXCR, giving one entry per CDR3 protein. There are around 280,000 distinct CDR3 sequences in the sample; 85% occur only once, and about 0.11% lies in the top ten. The data were taken from a study of CD8 T cells in Susac syndrome. TCR beta from blood CD8+ and CD4+ T cells was sequenced. This CDR3 has 14 amino acids. V was clipped by 7 bases and J by 4 bases, with 14 bases between them. The TCR comes from a human donor with multiple sclerosis. This chain links TRBV12-3 or TRBV12-4 with TRBJ2-1; D is perhaps TRBD2 (5 bases). Sequenced: CD8+ T cells from PBMCs. CDR3 bases: TGTGCCAGCAACCGTGACGGGAAGTACAATGAGCAGTTCTTC. Protein: CASNRDGKYNEQFF.